These T cell receptor beta chains were read from a single sample in a study of regulatory T cells in long-lasting Graves disease. Each CDR3 protein gets one entry after TCRdb re-called the multiplex PCR reads with MiXCR. The sample lists approximately 400,000 distinct CDR3 sequences; about 16% were seen once. Separately, the same data were catalogued under a study of T cells in Graves' hyperthyroidism and ophthalmopathy.

Sequenced here: peripheral blood mononuclear cells (PBMCs), sampled at new diagnosis, from a patient treated with antithyroid drugs. All receptors come from a woman aged 25 to 39 with Graves disease. Both conserved end residues are part of each CDR3. A D gene is named only where the DNA matches it firmly. Clone size is not always given. Where it is, it says once, few, many or a class for expanded clones.

J	V	D	size	DNA	CDR3
TRBJ2-6	TRBV10-2	TRBD1	.	TGCGCCAGCAAGGGACACTCAGGGGGTACTGGGGCCAACGTCCTGACTTTC	CASKGHSGGTGANVLTF
TRBJ1-2	TRBV3-1	.	many	TGTGCCAGCAGCCAAGGGTTAGGAATTAACTATGGCTACACCTTC	CASSQGLGINYGYTF
TRBJ2-7	TRBV20-1	.	few	TGCAGTGCTAGAGATCAGTTCAGAGGGATCAGGTCCTACGAGCAGTACTTC	CSARDQFRGIRSYEQYF
TRBJ2-2	TRBV12-5	.	.	TGTGCTAGTGGTTTGGTACCTATTTCCGGGGAGCTGTTTTTT	CASGLVPISGELFF
TRBJ2-7	TRBV6-2/TRBV6-3	.	.	TGTGCCAGCAGCCCGGTGGGCGAGGTCATCTCCTACGAGCAGTACTTC	CASSPVGEVISYEQYF
TRBJ1-3	TRBV12-3/TRBV12-4	TRBD1	many	TGTGCCAGCAATGACGGGGACAGGAGCTCTGGAAACACCATATATTTT	CASNDGDRSSGNTIYF
TRBJ2-1	TRBV29-1	.	.	TGCAGCGTCAGCGAGCCCTACAATGAGCAGTTCTTC	CSVSEPYNEQFF
TRBJ1-4	TRBV5-1	.	.	TGCGCCAGCAGCTTTTACGCAGGGAAGGATGAAAAACTGTTTTTT	CASSFYAGKDEKLFF
TRBJ2-3	TRBV5-1	.	few	TGCGCCAGCAGCTTTGGGGAACCAGATACGCAGTATTTT	CASSFGEPDTQYF
TRBJ2-7	TRBV6-1	.	many	TGTGCCAGCAGCCTGGGGGGGCCCCAGGTCGAGCAGTACTTC	CASSLGGPQVEQYF
TRBJ2-2	TRBV3-1	TRBD1	few	TGTGCCAGCAGCCACAGGGGGCAAGGTACCGGGGAGCTGTTTTTT	CASSHRGQGTGELFF
TRBJ2-7	TRBV5-8	.	many	TGTGCCAGCAGCTTGACCAACGGGCCCCTAAGGGAGCAGTACTTC	CASSLTNGPLREQYF
TRBJ2-4	TRBV5-1	TRBD2	.	TGCGCCAGCAGCGGTGGACTAGCGGGTGGCAAAAACATTCAGTACTTC	CASSGGLAGGKNIQYF
TRBJ2-1	TRBV2	.	many	TGTGCCAGTACCTCCGGGCCCGGGATGGAGCAGTTCTTC	CASTSGPGMEQFF
TRBJ2-3	TRBV5-1	TRBD2	many	TGCGCCAGCAGCTTGGGGACTAGCGGGAGGCCCACAGATACGCAGTATTTT	CASSLGTSGRPTDTQYF
TRBJ2-4	TRBV9	TRBD1	few	TGTGCCAGCAGCGAGAGACAGGGGGCAAACATTCAGTACTTC	CASSERQGANIQYF
TRBJ1-2	TRBV20-1	TRBD1	few	TGCAGTGCGGTCGCTAGGGGACAGGCCCGCTATGGCTACACCTTC	CSAVARGQARYGYTF
TRBJ1-5	TRBV7-8	.	few	TGTGCCAGCAGCTCGAGGGAACTCGGGGATCAGCCCCAGCATTTT	CASSSRELGDQPQHF
TRBJ2-2	TRBV14	TRBD2	many	TGTGCCAGCAGACTAGCGGGGGCTGGGGAGCTGTTTTTT	CASRLAGAGELFF
TRBJ1-2	TRBV29-1	.	.	TGCAGCGTTGAAAAGAGGGGCTACACCTTC	CSVEKRGYTF
TRBJ2-2	TRBV7-6	.	.	TGTGCCAGCAGCTTAGTGCTAGGGGGGAACACCGGGGAGCTGTTTTTT	CASSLVLGGNTGELFF
TRBJ2-5	TRBV20-1	.	.	TGCAGTGCTAGAGATTCGTGGCAGGAAGAGACCCAGTACTTC	CSARDSWQEETQYF
TRBJ2-3	TRBV6-1	.	many	TGTGCCAGCAGTGAAGGGGATAGCGGTGCAGATACGCAGTATTTT	CASSEGDSGADTQYF
TRBJ1-5	TRBV25-1	.	many	TGTGCCAGCAGTGAAGGGGCTTTCGGGGTCCAGCCCCAGCATTTT	CASSEGAFGVQPQHF
TRBJ2-7	TRBV5-4	TRBD2	many	TGTGCCAGCAGCTTGGGACTAGCGGGAGGGACCGCCTACGAGCAGTACTTC	CASSLGLAGGTAYEQYF
TRBJ2-1	TRBV7-9	TRBD2	few	TGTGCCAGCAGCTTACCGCGGGGGGGGGGCAATGAGCAGTTCTTC	CASSLPRGGGNEQFF
TRBJ2-1	TRBV12-3/TRBV12-4	TRBD1	many	TGTGCCATCACACAAAGGGACAGTCCTTACAATGAGCAGTTCTTC	CAITQRDSPYNEQFF
TRBJ2-2	TRBV20-1	.	few	TGCAGTGCTAGCCCGGACGGGGACACCGGGGAGCTGTTTTTT	CSASPDGDTGELFF
TRBJ2-1	TRBV7-2	.	many	TGTGCCAGCAGCTTCTTCAGCCATGAGCAGTTCTTC	CASSFFSHEQFF
TRBJ2-5	TRBV29-1	TRBD1	few	TGCAGCGTTGATCAGGGGGCCAACCAAGAGACCCAGTACTTC	CSVDQGANQETQYF
TRBJ1-1	TRBV11-2	.	many	TGTGCCAGCAGCTTACCCGCCGAGGGGAGTGGCACTGAAGCTTTCTTT	CASSLPAEGSGTEAFF
TRBJ2-3	TRBV28	TRBD1	many	TGTGCCAGCAGTTCCGGGACAGTTACTAGCACAGATACGCAGTATTTT	CASSSGTVTSTDTQYF
TRBJ2-7	TRBV20-1	.	many	TGCAGTGCTAGCCCCGTCCGGGGAGGCGAGCAGTACTTC	CSASPVRGGEQYF
TRBJ2-5	TRBV20-1	.	.	TGCAGTGCTAGAGATTCCTGGGAGACCCAGTACTTC	CSARDSWETQYF
TRBJ2-6	TRBV5-1	.	.	TGCGCCAGCAGCTTGGTTTGGAGGCTGTCTGGGGCCAACGTCCTGACTTTC	CASSLVWRLSGANVLTF
TRBJ2-3	TRBV28	.	.	TGCGCCAGCAGCCAAAGTGGCGGGAGCACAGATACGCAGTATTTT	CASSQSGGSTDTQYF
TRBJ2-6	TRBV5-1	.	few	TGCGCCAGCAGCTTGGTTCCAGGGGAGTTCCGTGGGGCCAACGTCCTGACTTTC	CASSLVPGEFRGANVLTF
TRBJ2-5	TRBV5-1	TRBD1	few	TGCGCCAGCAGCTCAACCGGGACAGCACAAGAGACCCAGTACTTC	CASSSTGTAQETQYF
TRBJ2-3	TRBV7-2	TRBD2	.	TGTGCCAGCAGCTTAGGTAGCGGGAGGAGGGATACGCAGTATTTT	CASSLGSGRRDTQYF
TRBJ2-5	TRBV12-3/TRBV12-4	.	few	TGTGCCAGCAGAAAAGACAGCAAAAAACAAGAGACCCAGTACTTC	CASRKDSKKQETQYF
TRBJ2-2	TRBV6-1	.	.	TGTGCCAGCAGTGAAAACACGCCCGGGGAGCTGTTTTTT	CASSENTPGELFF
TRBJ2-5	TRBV20-1	TRBD1	many	TGCAGTGCTAGAGATCCAGGGACAGTTGCAGAGACCCAGTACTTC	CSARDPGTVAETQYF
TRBJ2-1	TRBV3-1	.	few	TGTGCCAGCAGCCGGCTCTACAATGAGCAGTTCTTC	CASSRLYNEQFF
TRBJ2-3	TRBV28	TRBD1	many	TGTGCCAGCAGTTCAACAGGGGTCACAGATACGCAGTATTTT	CASSSTGVTDTQYF
TRBJ2-1	TRBV12-3/TRBV12-4	.	.	TGTGCCAGCAGTTTTACAAGCTCCTACAATGAGCAGTTCTTC	CASSFTSSYNEQFF
TRBJ2-7	TRBV20-1	.	.	TGCAGTGCTAGAGATCCGGGGCAAGCGGGTTTCCAGCAGTACTTC	CSARDPGQAGFQQYF
TRBJ2-7	TRBV12-3/TRBV12-4	TRBD1	.	TGTGCCAGCAGTTCGTGGGACAGGGGCCACGAGCAGTACTTC	CASSSWDRGHEQYF
TRBJ2-7	TRBV11-1	TRBD2	many	TGTGCCAGCAGCTTCAGCAGGCGGGGGTCCAACGAGCAGTACTTC	CASSFSRRGSNEQYF
TRBJ2-2	TRBV18	.	many	TGTGCCAGCTCACCACCGGACGGGACCGGGGAGCTGTTTTTT	CASSPPDGTGELFF
TRBJ2-1	TRBV28	.	many	TGTGCCAGCAGCCTGGACAGCCGGGCCTACAATGAGCAGTTCTTC	CASSLDSRAYNEQFF
TRBJ1-1	TRBV7-9	TRBD1	.	TGTGCCAGCAGCTCCCCGGACAGGGTGAACACTGAAGCTTTCTTT	CASSSPDRVNTEAFF